This T cell receptor (beta chain) was recorded in a study of OX40 agonist ivuxolimab in advanced cancers. In germline, CDR1 is GTSNPN, CDR2 SVGIG (reference sequence). The CDR3 has 13 amino acids. Trimming removed 4 bases at V and 4 bases at J, with 10 bases between. The protocol was immunoSEQ multiplex PCR, while the TCRdb copy is restricted to in-frame clones and leaves out a portion. The table lists about 49,000 clones, almost 80% of them singletons. The TCR sequence derives from an adult with an advanced solid tumor such as melanoma, head and neck, liver or kidney cancer. V gene TRBV30 combines with J gene TRBJ1-4; D gene unclear. Sequencing used CD4+ or CD8+ T cells sorted from blood, obtained in a trial of the OX40 agonist ivuxolimab. The CDR3 nucleotides are TGTGCCTGGACCATACCCTATAATGAAAAACTGTTTTTT. Translated, it gives CAWTIPYNEKLFF.